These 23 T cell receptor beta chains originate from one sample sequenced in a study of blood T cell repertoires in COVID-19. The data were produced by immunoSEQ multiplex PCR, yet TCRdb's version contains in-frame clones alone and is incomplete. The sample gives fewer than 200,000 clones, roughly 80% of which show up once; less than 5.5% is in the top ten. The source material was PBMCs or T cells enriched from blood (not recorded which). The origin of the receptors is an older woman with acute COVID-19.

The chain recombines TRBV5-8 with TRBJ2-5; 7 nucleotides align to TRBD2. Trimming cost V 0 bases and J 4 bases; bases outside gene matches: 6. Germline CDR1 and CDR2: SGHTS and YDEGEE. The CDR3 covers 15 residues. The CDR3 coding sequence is TGTGCCAGCAGCTTGGCCCGCGGGGGTACAGAGACCCAGTACTTC. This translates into CASSLARGGTETQYF.

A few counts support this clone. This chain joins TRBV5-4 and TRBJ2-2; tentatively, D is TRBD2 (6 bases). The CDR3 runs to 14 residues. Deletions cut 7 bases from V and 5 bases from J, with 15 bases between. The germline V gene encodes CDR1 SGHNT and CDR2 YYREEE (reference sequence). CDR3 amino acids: CASGQEAGTGELFF. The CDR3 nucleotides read TGTGCCAGCGGGCAGGAGGCGGGAACCGGGGAGCTGTTTTTT. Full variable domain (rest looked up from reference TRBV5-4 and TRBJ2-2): ETGVTQSPTHLIKTRGQQVTLRCSSQSGHNTVSWYQQALGQGPQFIFQYYREEENGRGNFPPRFSGLQFPNYSSELNVNALELDDSALYLCASGQEAGTGELFFGEGSRLTVL.

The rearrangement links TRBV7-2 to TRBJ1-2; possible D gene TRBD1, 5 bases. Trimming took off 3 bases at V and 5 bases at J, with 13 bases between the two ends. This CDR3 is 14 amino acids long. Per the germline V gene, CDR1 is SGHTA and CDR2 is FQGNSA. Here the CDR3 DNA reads TGTGCCAGCAGCTTCTCCGACAGTGGTTATGGCTACACCTTC. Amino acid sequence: CASSFSDSGYGYTF.

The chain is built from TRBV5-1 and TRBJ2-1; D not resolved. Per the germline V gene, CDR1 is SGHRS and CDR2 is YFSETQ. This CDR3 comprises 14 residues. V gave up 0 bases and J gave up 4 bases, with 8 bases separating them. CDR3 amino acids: CASSLELPYNEQFF. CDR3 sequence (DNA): TGCGCCAGCAGCTTGGAACTGCCTTACAATGAGCAGTTCTTC.

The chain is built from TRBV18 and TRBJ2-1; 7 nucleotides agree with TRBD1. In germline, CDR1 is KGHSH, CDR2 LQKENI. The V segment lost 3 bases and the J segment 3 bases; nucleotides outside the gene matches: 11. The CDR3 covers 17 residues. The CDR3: CASSPLTGTDLYNEQFF. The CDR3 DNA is TGTGCCAGCTCACCTTTAACCGGGACAGACCTCTACAATGAGCAGTTCTTC.

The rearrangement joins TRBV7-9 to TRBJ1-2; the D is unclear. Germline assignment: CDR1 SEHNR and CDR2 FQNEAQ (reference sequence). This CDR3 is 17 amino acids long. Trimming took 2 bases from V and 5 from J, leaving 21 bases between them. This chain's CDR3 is CASSLNLASGPIYGYTF. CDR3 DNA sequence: TGTGCCAGCAGCTTAAATCTGGCCTCAGGTCCTATATATGGCTACACCTTC.

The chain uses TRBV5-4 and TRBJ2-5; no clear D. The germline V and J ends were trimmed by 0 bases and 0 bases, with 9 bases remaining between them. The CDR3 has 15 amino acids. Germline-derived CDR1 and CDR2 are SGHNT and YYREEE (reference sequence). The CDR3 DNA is TGTGCCAGCAGCTTGGGATTAGAGTACCAAGAGACCCAGTACTTC. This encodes CASSLGLEYQETQYF.

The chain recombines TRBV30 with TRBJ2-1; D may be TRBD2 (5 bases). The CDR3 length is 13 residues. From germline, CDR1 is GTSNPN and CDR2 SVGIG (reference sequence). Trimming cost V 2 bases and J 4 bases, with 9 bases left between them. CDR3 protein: CAWSTSGYNEQFF. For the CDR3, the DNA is TGTGCCTGGAGTACAAGCGGTTACAATGAGCAGTTCTTC.

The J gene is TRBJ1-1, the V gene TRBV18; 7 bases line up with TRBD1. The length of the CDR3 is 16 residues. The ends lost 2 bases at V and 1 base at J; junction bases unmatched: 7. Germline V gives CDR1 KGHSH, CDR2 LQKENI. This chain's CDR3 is CASSPWAQGGNTEAFF. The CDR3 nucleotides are TGTGCCAGCTCACCATGGGCGCAGGGGGGGAACACTGAAGCTTTCTTT.

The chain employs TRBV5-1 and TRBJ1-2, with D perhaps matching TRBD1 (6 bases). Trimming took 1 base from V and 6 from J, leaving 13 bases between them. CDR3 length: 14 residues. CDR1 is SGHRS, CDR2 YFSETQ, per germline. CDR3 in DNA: TGCGCCAGCAGCTTGAGGGGCGGGGGCCATGGCTACACCTTC. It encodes CASSLRGGGHGYTF.

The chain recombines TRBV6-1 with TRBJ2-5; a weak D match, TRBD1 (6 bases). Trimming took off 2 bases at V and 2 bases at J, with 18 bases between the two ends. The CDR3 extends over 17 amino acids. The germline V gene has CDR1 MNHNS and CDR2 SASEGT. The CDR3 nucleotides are TGTGCCAGCAGTGAAAGACAGGCTAACCGGCTGCAAGAGACCCAGTACTTC. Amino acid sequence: CASSERQANRLQETQYF.

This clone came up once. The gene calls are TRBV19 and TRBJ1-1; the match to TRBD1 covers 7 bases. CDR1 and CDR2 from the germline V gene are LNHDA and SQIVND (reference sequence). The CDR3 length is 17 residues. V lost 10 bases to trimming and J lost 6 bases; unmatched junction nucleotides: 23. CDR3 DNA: TGTGCCACCCGTATAGGGAGAGGGGGCGAGATTAACGCTGAAGCTTTCTTT. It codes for CATRIGRGGEINAEAFF.

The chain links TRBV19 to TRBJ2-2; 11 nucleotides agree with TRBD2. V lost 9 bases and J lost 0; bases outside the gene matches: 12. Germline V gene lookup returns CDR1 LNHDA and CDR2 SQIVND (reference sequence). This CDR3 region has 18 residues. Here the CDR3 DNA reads TGTGCCAGCTCCGAGGTAGCGGGAGGGTTCGCGAACACCGGGGAGCTGTTTTTT. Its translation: CASSEVAGGFANTGELFF.

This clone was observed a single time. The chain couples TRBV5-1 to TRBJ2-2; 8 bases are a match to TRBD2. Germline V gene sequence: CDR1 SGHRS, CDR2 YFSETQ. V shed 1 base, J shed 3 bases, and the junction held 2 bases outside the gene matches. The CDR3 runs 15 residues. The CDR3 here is CASSLQAGDTGELFF. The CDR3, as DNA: TGCGCCAGCAGCTTGCAAGCGGGGGACACCGGGGAGCTGTTTTTT.

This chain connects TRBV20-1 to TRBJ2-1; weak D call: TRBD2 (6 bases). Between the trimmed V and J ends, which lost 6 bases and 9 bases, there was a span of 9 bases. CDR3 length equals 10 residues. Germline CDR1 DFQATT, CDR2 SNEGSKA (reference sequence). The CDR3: CSARRAEQFF. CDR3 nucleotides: TGCAGTGCCAGGAGGGCTGAGCAGTTCTTC.

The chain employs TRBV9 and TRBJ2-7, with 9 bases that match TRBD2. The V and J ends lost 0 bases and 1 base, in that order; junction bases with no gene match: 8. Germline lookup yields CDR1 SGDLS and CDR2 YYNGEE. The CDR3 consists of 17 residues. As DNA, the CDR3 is TGTGCCAGCAGCGTAGCAGCGGGAGGAACAAAGTCCTACGAGCAGTACTTC. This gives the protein CASSVAAGGTKSYEQYF. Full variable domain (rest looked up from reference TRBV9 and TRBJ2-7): DSGVTQTPKHLITATGQRVTLRCSPRSGDLSVYWYQQSLDQGLQFLIQYYNGEERAKGNILERFSAQQFPDLHSELNLSSLELGDSALYFCASSVAAGGTKSYEQYFGPGTRLTVT.

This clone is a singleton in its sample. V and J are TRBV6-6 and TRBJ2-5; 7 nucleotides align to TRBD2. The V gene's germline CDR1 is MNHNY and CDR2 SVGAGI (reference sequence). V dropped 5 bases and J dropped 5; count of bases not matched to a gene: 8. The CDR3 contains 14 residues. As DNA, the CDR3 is TGTGCCAGCAGTGACCTTAGGGGAGGGGAGACCCAGTACTTC. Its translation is CASSDLRGGETQYF.

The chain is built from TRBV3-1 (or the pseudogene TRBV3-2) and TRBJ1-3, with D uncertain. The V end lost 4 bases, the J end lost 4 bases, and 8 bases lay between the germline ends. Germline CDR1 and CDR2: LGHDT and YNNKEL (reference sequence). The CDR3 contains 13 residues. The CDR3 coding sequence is TGTGCCAGCAGCCGCGGCCGGGGAAACACCATATATTTT. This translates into CASSRGRGNTIYF.

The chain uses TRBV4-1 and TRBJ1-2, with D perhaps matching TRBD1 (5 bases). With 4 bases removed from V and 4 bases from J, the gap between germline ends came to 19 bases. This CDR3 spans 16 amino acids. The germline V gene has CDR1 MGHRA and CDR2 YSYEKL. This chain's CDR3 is CASSPLVGATFYGYTF. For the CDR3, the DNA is TGCGCCAGCAGCCCCCTGGTAGGGGCGACCTTCTATGGCTACACCTTC.

CDR3 coding DNA: TGTGCCAGCACCCGGGGGGGACCTTCAAACACCGGGGAGCTGTTTTTT. It translates to CASTRGGPSNTGELFF. This chain uses TRBV5-5 with TRBJ2-2; TRBD2 agrees at 8 bases. CDR1 and CDR2 from the germline V gene are SGHKS and YYEKEE (reference sequence). This CDR3 region has 16 residues. The junction had 9 bases not matched to a gene; V was cut back by 6 bases and J by 2 bases.

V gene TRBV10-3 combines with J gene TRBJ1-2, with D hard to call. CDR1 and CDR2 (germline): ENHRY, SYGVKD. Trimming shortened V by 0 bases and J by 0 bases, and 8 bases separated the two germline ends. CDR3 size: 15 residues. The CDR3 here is CAISESRAANYGYTF. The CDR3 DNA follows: TGTGCCATCAGTGAGTCGAGGGCTGCTAACTATGGCTACACCTTC.

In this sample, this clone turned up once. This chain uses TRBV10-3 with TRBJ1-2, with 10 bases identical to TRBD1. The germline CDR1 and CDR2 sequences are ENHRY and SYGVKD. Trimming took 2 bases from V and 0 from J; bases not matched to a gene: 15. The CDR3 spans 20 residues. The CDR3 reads CAISELHIGTGELANYGYTF. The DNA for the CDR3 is TGTGCCATCAGTGAGCTGCATATCGGGACAGGGGAACTTGCTAACTATGGCTACACCTTC.

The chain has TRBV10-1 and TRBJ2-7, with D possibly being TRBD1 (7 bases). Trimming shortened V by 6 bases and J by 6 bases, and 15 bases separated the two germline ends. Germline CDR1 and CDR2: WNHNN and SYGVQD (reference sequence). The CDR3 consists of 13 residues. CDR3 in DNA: TGCGCCAGCAGCCCAGGGGGGTCAAGCGAGCAGTACTTC. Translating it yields CASSPGGSSEQYF.